A single sample is the source of the 18 T cell receptor beta chains below, sequenced in a study of T cells in localized non-small cell lung cancer. Clones were sequenced by immunoSEQ multiplex PCR, and TCRdb holds only the in-frame ones, with some missing. The profile shows some 28,000 clones, approximately 90% of them singletons. The source was peripheral blood, collected before any cancer treatment. The receptors were sampled from a male donor aged 60 or over with stage I lung adenocarcinoma.

This clone was seen just once. V is TRBV11-2 and J is TRBJ2-2, with a weak D call TRBD2 (6 bases). The CDR3 is 16 residues long. Per germline, CDR1 SGHAT and CDR2 FQNNGV. V lost 5 bases and J lost 0, with 13 bases in between. CDR3 sequence reads: CASSLLRGTNTGELFF. For the CDR3, the DNA is TGTGCCAGCAGCCTCCTACGGGGGACGAACACCGGGGAGCTGTTTTTT.

The V gene is TRBV4-1, the J gene TRBJ2-3, with 7 bases lining up with TRBD2. The CDR3 runs to 17 residues. Trimming took 0 bases from V and 0 from J; bases not matched to a gene: 6. Germline V gives CDR1 MGHRA, CDR2 YSYEKL. CDR3 in DNA: TGCGCCAGCAGCCAAGAGGGACTAAGAGTGAGCACAGATACGCAGTATTTT. This codes for CASSQEGLRVSTDTQYF.

DNA for the CDR3: TGTGCCAGCAGCTTAGTACCTAGCCCGGCAGCTTTCTTT. The encoded protein is CASSLVPSPAAFF. The chain combines TRBV7-2 with TRBJ1-1; no clear D. Germline V CDR1 and CDR2: SGHTA, FQGNSA. There are 13 residues in the CDR3. The ends were cut back, 1 base at V and 10 bases at J, with 13 bases in the middle.

This clone was counted a few times. The V gene is TRBV5-6, the J gene TRBJ2-7; D is unresolved. The CDR3 length is 16 residues. The V and J ends lost 0 bases and 4 bases respectively, with 17 bases between them. Germline V gene data show CDR1 as SGHDT and CDR2 as YYEEEE. This chain's CDR3 is CASSLAPGGNLYEQYF. The DNA for the CDR3 is TGTGCCAGCAGCTTGGCCCCGGGCGGAAACCTATACGAGCAGTACTTC.

The V call is TRBV7-9, the J call TRBJ1-5; TRBD1 matches 8 bases. The V gene's germline CDR1 is SEHNR and CDR2 FQNEAQ (reference sequence). After removal of 3 bases from V and 6 bases from J, the junction contained 13 bases not matched to a gene. CDR3 length equals 17 residues. The CDR3 sequence is CASSFSGTGGCGQPQHF. CDR3 nucleotide sequence: TGTGCCAGCAGCTTTTCCGGGACAGGAGGCTGCGGTCAGCCCCAGCATTTT.

The chain uses TRBV28 and TRBJ2-7; the D gene is possibly TRBD1 (6 bases). V was pared by 8 bases and J by 3 bases, with 11 bases between. Germline CDR1 MDHEN, CDR2 SYDVKM. This CDR3 is 12 amino acids long. The CDR3 loop is CASEGENYEQYF. CDR3 nucleotide sequence: TGTGCCAGCGAGGGGGAAAACTACGAGCAGTACTTC.

V is TRBV15 and J is TRBJ2-2; 9 nucleotides agree with TRBD1. Germline lookup yields CDR1 LNHNV and CDR2 YYDKDF (reference sequence). Trimming at V came to 8 bases and at J to 7 bases, leaving 11 bases not matched to a gene. The CDR3 runs to 15 residues. CDR3 region: CATLNGQGLNGELFF. The CDR3 bases are TGTGCCACCCTGAATGGACAGGGGCTGAACGGGGAGCTGTTTTTT.

This sequence joins TRBV11-3 and TRBJ2-1, with 11 bases aligning to TRBD1. V trimming: 5 bases; J trimming: 7 bases; junction bases outside the gene matches: 10. Germline lookup yields CDR1 SGHNT and CDR2 YENEEA. The CDR3 is 16 residues long. The CDR3: CASSIGQGARLNEQFF. DNA of the CDR3: TGTGCCAGCAGCATCGGACAGGGGGCGCGTCTTAATGAGCAGTTCTTC.

This chain connects TRBV18 to TRBJ1-2, with a tentative D call TRBD1 (6 bases). From germline, CDR1 is KGHSH and CDR2 LQKENI. This CDR3 is 16 amino acids long. V lost 1 base and J lost 3, with 15 bases in between. The CDR3 is CASSPRLTGEDYGYTF. The CDR3 DNA follows: TGTGCCAGCTCACCACGGTTGACAGGTGAAGACTATGGCTACACCTTC. Combining the CDR3 with reference TRBV18 and TRBJ1-2 gives the whole variable domain NAGVMQNPRHLVRRRGQEARLRCSPMKGHSHVYWYRQLPEEGLKFMVYLQKENIIDESGMPKERFSAEFPKEGPSILRIQQVVRGDSAAYFCASSPRLTGEDYGYTFGSGTRLTVV.

The chain combines TRBV6-1 with TRBJ1-5; 10 positions agree with TRBD1. The trim removed 5 bases at V and 6 bases at J, leaving 7 bases unmatched. There are 15 residues in the CDR3. In germline, CDR1 is MNHNS, CDR2 SASEGT. The CDR3 nucleotides are TGTGCCAGCAGTCGACAGGGGGCTTTTATTCAGCCCCAGCATTTT. Amino acid sequence: CASSRQGAFIQPQHF.

The chain joins TRBV18 to TRBJ1-1; a weak D match, TRBD1 (5 bases). The CDR3 totals 15 residues. The V end was cut by 4 bases, the J end by 1 base, with 13 bases between. The germline CDR1 and CDR2 sequences are KGHSH and LQKENI. CDR3 DNA sequence: TGTGCCAGCTCACGGGGAGGGGTCTCGAACACTGAAGCTTTCTTT. This codes for CASSRGGVSNTEAFF.

The rearrangement uses TRBV6-1 and TRBJ1-1; a weak D match, TRBD1 (5 bases). The CDR3 runs to 15 residues. Germline V gives CDR1 MNHNS, CDR2 SASEGT. The V gene lost 5 bases and the J gene lost 0 bases, with 13 bases spanning the gap. CDR3 loop: CASSPREGVNTEAFF. Written as DNA, the CDR3 is TGTGCCAGCAGTCCCCGGGAAGGGGTGAACACTGAAGCTTTCTTT.

The J gene is TRBJ2-3, the V gene TRBV5-1; D ambiguous. The V end lost 0 bases, the J end lost 3 bases, and 11 bases lay between the germline ends. This CDR3 has 15 residues. CDR1 and CDR2 (germline): SGHRS, YFSETQ. DNA for the CDR3: TGCGCCAGCAGCTTGGAGGGTCTATTAACAGATACGCAGTATTTT. Protein product: CASSLEGLLTDTQYF.

This chain joins TRBV7-6 and TRBJ2-7, with 13 bases matching TRBD2. The V gene end was trimmed by 5 bases and the J gene end by 1 base; junction bases not matched to a gene: 14. Germline V gene data show CDR1 as SGHVS and CDR2 as FNYEAQ. The CDR3 runs to 19 residues. The CDR3 here is CASSRTSGGFSGRSYEQYF. The CDR3 DNA sequence: TGTGCCAGCAGCCGGACTAGCGGGGGCTTCTCAGGGAGATCCTACGAGCAGTACTTC.

This clone was found a few times. The V gene is TRBV28, the J gene TRBJ2-2; TRBD1 agrees at 7 bases. Germline CDR1 MDHEN, CDR2 SYDVKM. Losses at the gene ends were 4 bases for V and 5 bases for J; bases not matched to a gene: 1. This CDR3 region has 13 residues. The CDR3: CASSWDRTGELFF. The CDR3 region has the DNA TGTGCCAGCAGTTGGGACAGAACCGGGGAGCTGTTTTTT.

The chain links TRBV5-8 to TRBJ2-3; the match to TRBD2 covers 7 bases. This CDR3 region has 15 residues. Per the germline V gene, CDR1 is SGHTS and CDR2 is YDEGEE. After removal of 2 bases from V and 4 bases from J, the junction contained 7 bases not matched to a gene. CDR3 nucleotide sequence: TGTGCCAGCAGCTTCTGGGGGGGGTTCCCAGATACGCAGTATTTT. Translated, it gives CASSFWGGFPDTQYF.

V usage is TRBV28 and J usage is TRBJ2-2; maybe TRBD1 (6 bases). Germline V gene data show CDR1 as MDHEN and CDR2 as SYDVKM. This CDR3 is built from 17 residues. V lost 4 bases and J 7 bases, leaving 22 bases between the germline ends. CDR3 sequence reads: CASSWGTGTMGHGELFF. CDR3 in DNA: TGTGCCAGCAGTTGGGGCACCGGGACAATGGGTCACGGGGAGCTGTTTTTT.

This chain joins TRBV6-6 and TRBJ2-1; 11 bases are a match to TRBD1. CDR3 size: 10 residues. Germline V lookup: CDR1 MNHNY, CDR2 SVGAGI (reference sequence). V shed 9 bases and J 15 bases; nucleotides not matched to a gene: 4. CDR3: CARRGTGGFF. CDR3 nucleotide sequence: TGTGCCAGGCGAGGGACAGGGGGGTTCTTC.